This TCR beta chain was profiled in a study of beta chain features in type 1 diabetes. TCRB transcripts that were expressed got sequenced, as all of the isolated RNA had been reverse transcribed. The method was immunoSEQ multiplex PCR; TCRdb's version includes in-frame clones alone and lacks a portion of them. Here the sample spans 300,000 to 450,000 clones, roughly 13% being singletons. This CDR3 comprises 15 residues. V lost 0 bases and J lost 7, with 15 bases in between. Germline CDR1 reads LNHNV; CDR2 reads YYDKDF (reference sequence). Study results and caveats: Moderate yet significant TCRB CDR3 shortening was seen in Type 1 diabetes patients in all four CD4+ subsets. Amplification by PCR could prefer shorter templates, with the same effect in patients and controls.

This clone appeared a few times. What it binds is unknown. This TCR was recovered from a woman between 18 and 29 years old with type 1 diabetes. Sequencing input: naive CD4+ T cells from blood. The chain couples TRBV15 to TRBJ1-2; perhaps TRBD1 as D (5 bases). The CDR3 protein is CATSRDRPQGIGYTF. DNA of the CDR3: TGTGCCACCAGCAGAGATCGACCCCAGGGAATTGGCTACACCTTC.